These 10 T cell receptor beta chains share one sample of origin, sequenced in a study of molecular identifiers for immune sequencing clone quantification. TCRdb ran MiXCR on the PCR reads and lists one entry per CDR3 protein. The sample records approximately 500,000 distinct CDR3 sequences, about 20% being singletons. Sequencing was done on a sample of naive CD8+ T cells from blood, with Jurkat cell RNA spiked in. Subset reported: FACS-sorted CD8+CD4-CCR7+CD45RA+ naive T cells. The receptors derive from a human donor in good health. Some libraries in this study had Jurkat cell RNA spiked in.

A word on this clonotype: A clone one base away is much larger, so this may be a read error. The rearrangement links TRBV2 to TRBJ2-3; 14 bases are shared with TRBD2. The CDR3 consists of 16 residues. Germline V gene sequence: CDR1 SNHLY, CDR2 FYNNEI. The V gene end was trimmed by 6 bases and the J gene end by 4 bases; junction bases not matched to a gene: 6. In DNA form, the CDR3 reads TGTGCCAGCAGGGGAGGGACTAGCGGGAGTCCAGATACGCAGTATTTT. Amino acids: CASRGGTSGSPDTQYF.

The V call is TRBV5-6, the J call TRBJ2-7; TRBD1 agrees at 7 bases. Trimming at V came to 4 bases and at J to 4 bases, leaving 11 bases not matched to a gene. In germline, CDR1 is SGHDT, CDR2 YYEEEE. There are 15 residues in the CDR3. The chain's CDR3 is CASSRWTGPGYEQYF. CDR3 DNA: TGTGCCAGCAGCCGCTGGACAGGCCCTGGATACGAGCAGTACTTC.

The chain links TRBV20-1 to TRBJ2-1; the match to TRBD1 covers 7 bases. The CDR3 spans 15 residues. CDR1 and CDR2 from the germline V gene are DFQATT and SNEGSKA (reference sequence). V dropped 4 bases and J dropped 0; count of bases not matched to a gene: 6. The CDR3 reads CSANGQVRSYNEQFF. The CDR3 DNA is TGCAGTGCTAACGGACAGGTTCGCTCCTACAATGAGCAGTTCTTC.

V and J are TRBV19 and TRBJ1-1; perhaps TRBD1 as D (5 bases). Trimming removed 5 bases from V and 7 bases from J, with 11 bases in between. The CDR3 is 12 residues long. CDR1 is LNHDA, CDR2 SQIVND, per germline (reference sequence). CDR3 amino acids: CASSGRAIEAFF. The CDR3 bases are TGTGCCAGTAGTGGCAGGGCTATTGAAGCTTTCTTT.

The CDR3 DNA is TGTGCCAGCAGCCTCCCGTTGACAGGTATGAACACTGAAGCTTTCTTT. Amino acids: CASSLPLTGMNTEAFF. The chain recombines TRBV7-9 with TRBJ1-1, with TRBD1 as a possible D gene (6 bases). V dropped 5 bases and J dropped 0 bases, with 16 bases sitting between them. The CDR3 has 16 residues. The germline V gene has CDR1 SEHNR and CDR2 FQNEAQ (reference sequence).

In the case of this clonotype: One end of the junction is discordant with germline, which a read error may explain. The chain is built from TRBV7-9 and TRBJ1-4; 9 bases line up with TRBD1. Germline V gene data show CDR1 as SEHNR and CDR2 as FQNEAQ (reference sequence). The CDR3 is 17 residues long. The CDR3 DNA sequence: TGTGCCAGCAGCTTACTGGACAGGGGAAGTGGAGGCGAAAAGCTGTCTTTT. Translation: CASSLLDRGSGGEKLSF.

This clonotype was seen a handful of times. The chain couples TRBV19 to TRBJ2-7; a weak D match, TRBD1 (5 bases). The V gene lost 2 bases and the J gene lost 6 bases, with 14 bases spanning the gap. The CDR3 consists of 14 residues. Per the germline V gene, CDR1 is LNHDA and CDR2 is SQIVND (reference sequence). The CDR3 reads CASSIIFRDREQYF. The CDR3 DNA reads as TGTGCCAGTAGTATAATCTTCAGGGATCGCGAGCAGTACTTC.

This clonotype has a single count. No conserved phenylalanine or tryptophan ends this CDR3, so it is likely a read error. The chain has TRBV6-5 and TRBJ1-1; D may be TRBD1 (5 bases). V was cut by 2 bases and J by 8 bases, with 15 bases left in between. Per the germline V gene, CDR1 is MNHEY and CDR2 is SVGAGI. The CDR3 totals 14 residues. The CDR3 sequence: CASSYASGGREAFS. The CDR3, as DNA: TGTGCCAGCAGTTACGCTTCGGGGGGGAGAGAAGCTTTCTCT.

In its sample, this clonotype was seen a few times. CDR3: CSVPHGGDYGYTF. The CDR3, as DNA: TGCAGTGTCCCACACGGGGGCGACTATGGCTACACCTTC. The chain recombines TRBV20-1 with TRBJ1-2; tentatively, D is TRBD1 (6 bases). Germline CDR1 and CDR2: DFQATT and SNEGSKA (reference sequence). The CDR3 length is 13 residues. V was clipped by 7 bases and J by 3 bases, with 15 bases between them.

This clonotype was picked up a small number of times. The rearrangement links TRBV27 to TRBJ2-2; no firm D call. The CDR3 is made up of 14 amino acids. Germline loops: CDR1 MNHEY, CDR2 SMNVEV (reference sequence). Trimming shortened V by 1 base and J by 0 bases, and 3 bases separated the two germline ends. This CDR3 reads CASSLFANTGELFF. The CDR3 region has the DNA TGTGCCAGCAGTTTATTCGCGAACACCGGGGAGCTGTTTTTT.